This T cell receptor beta chain comes out of a study of blood T cell repertoires in COVID-19. The repertoire was sequenced with immunoSEQ multiplex PCR; TCRdb's copy has only in-frame clones and lacks some. Of about 160,000 clones detected, less than 85% appear once; the ten largest clones hold about 3%. This TCR was recovered from a human donor with acute or convalescent COVID-19. The donor label of this sample is uncertain. The specimen was peripheral blood.

CDR3 loop: CAWSVRRSNQPQHF. The CDR3, as DNA: TGTGCCTGGAGTGTACGGCGGAGCAATCAGCCCCAGCATTTT. The chain combines TRBV30 with TRBJ1-5; no reliable D call. The V gene lost 0 bases and the J gene lost 1 base, with 7 bases spanning the gap. Looked up from germline, CDR1 is GTSNPN and CDR2 is SVGIG (reference sequence). The CDR3 is 14 amino acids. Together with reference TRBV30 and TRBJ1-5, the CDR3 gives the full variable domain: SQTIHQWPATLVQPVGSPLSLECTVEGTSNPNLYWYRQAAGRGLQLLFYSVGIGQISSEVPQNLSASRPQDRQFILSSKKLLLSDSGFYLCAWSVRRSNQPQHFGDGTRLSIL.